One sample yielded the 22 T cell receptor beta chains listed below, sequenced in a study of blood T cell repertoires in COVID-19. This table comes from immunoSEQ multiplex PCR, and its TCRdb copy is limited to in-frame clones, with some not included. Of 150,000 to 200,000 clones listed, roughly 80% were seen once; the top ten hold about 5%. Sequencing used PBMCs or T cells enriched from blood (not recorded which). The receptor set was obtained from a woman in her sixties or seventies with acute COVID-19.

This chain uses TRBV18 with TRBJ2-7, with TRBD1 matching over 10 bases. CDR1 is KGHSH and CDR2 is LQKENI in the germline V gene. The junction had 2 bases not matched to a gene; V was cut back by 3 bases and J by 3 bases. The CDR3 runs to 14 residues. The chain's CDR3 is CASSPDRGVYEQYF. CDR3 nucleotides: TGTGCCAGCTCACCGGACAGGGGGGTCTACGAGCAGTACTTC.

The J gene is TRBJ2-7, the V gene TRBV9; D is ambiguous. The CDR3 is 14 amino acids. Germline V gives CDR1 SGDLS, CDR2 YYNGEE. The ends were cut back, 4 bases at V and 2 bases at J, with 13 bases in the middle. Here the CDR3 DNA reads TGTGCCAGCAGCACTACCGGAAATACCTACGAGCAGTACTTC. Its protein is CASSTTGNTYEQYF.

This chain links TRBV19 with TRBJ2-5, with unresolved D. CDR1 LNHDA and CDR2 SQIVND come from the germline V gene (reference sequence). V lost 3 bases and J 5 bases, leaving 10 bases between the germline ends. The CDR3 contains 13 residues. CDR3 in DNA: TGTGCCAGTAGTATGTGGGTCGGGGAGACCCAGTACTTC. Amino acids: CASSMWVGETQYF.

This clone was recorded many times. The chain has TRBV9 and TRBJ1-1, with D perhaps TRBD1 (5 bases). This CDR3 spans 16 amino acids. V lost 4 bases and J 3 bases, leaving 19 bases between the germline ends. CDR1 is SGDLS and CDR2 is YYNGEE in the germline V gene. This CDR3 is CASSSSGADSHTEAFF. In nucleotides, the CDR3 is TGTGCCAGCAGCTCCAGTGGGGCAGACTCTCACACTGAAGCTTTCTTT.

V and J are TRBV5-1 and TRBJ2-7; 9 nucleotides agree with TRBD2. Germline V gives CDR1 SGHRS, CDR2 YFSETQ. The trim removed 2 bases at V and 7 bases at J, leaving 10 bases unmatched. This CDR3 contains 15 residues. The CDR3 spells CASSFTSGSDIEQYF. CDR3 DNA: TGCGCCAGCAGCTTTACTAGCGGGTCCGACATTGAGCAGTACTTC.

The rearrangement joins TRBV28 to TRBJ1-5, with D possibly being TRBD1 (6 bases). The CDR3 spans 16 residues. Trimming removed 10 bases at V and 1 base at J, with 20 bases between. CDR1 MDHEN and CDR2 SYDVKM come from the germline V gene. The CDR3 region is CATGPGGSGSNQPQHF. The DNA of the CDR3 is TGTGCCACCGGTCCTGGGGGCTCGGGGAGCAATCAGCCCCAGCATTTT.

This chain joins TRBV29-1 and TRBJ2-4, with D maybe TRBD1 (6 bases). In germline, CDR1 is SQVTM, CDR2 ANQGSEA. V was pared by 4 bases and J by 0 bases, with 10 bases between. CDR3 length equals 14 residues. CDR3 bases: TGCAGCGTTGGGACAGCACTAGCCAAAAACATTCAGTACTTC. This translates into CSVGTALAKNIQYF.

The chain uses TRBV5-5 and TRBJ1-2; no clear D. V was shortened by 0 bases and J by 4 bases, with 13 bases between the two germline ends. Germline-derived CDR1 and CDR2 are SGHKS and YYEKEE (reference sequence). This CDR3 contains 15 residues. The CDR3 nucleotides read TGTGCCAGCAGCTTGGGCGCAGGATCCACCTATGGCTACACCTTC. The encoded protein is CASSLGAGSTYGYTF.

The chain combines TRBV19 with TRBJ1-2; tentatively, D is TRBD1 (5 bases). The V end was cut by 10 bases, the J end by 8 bases, with 29 bases between. The CDR3 totals 16 residues. Per the germline V gene, CDR1 is LNHDA and CDR2 is SQIVND (reference sequence). This CDR3 reads CATSTFPGTPAKGYTF. The CDR3 DNA follows: TGTGCCACCAGCACATTTCCCGGGACTCCGGCGAAAGGCTACACCTTC.

The chain links TRBV5-6 to TRBJ1-3, with D possibly being TRBD1 (6 bases). The germline gives CDR1 SGHDT, CDR2 YYEEEE. The CDR3 length is 14 residues. With 1 base removed from V and 5 bases from J, the gap between germline ends came to 10 bases. The CDR3 reads CASSLRRGRNTIYF. In DNA, the CDR3 is TGTGCCAGCAGCTTGCGCAGGGGAAGAAACACCATATATTTT.

The genes are TRBV5-1 and TRBJ1-1; TRBD1 aligns across 8 bases. After removal of 4 bases from V and 5 bases from J, the junction contained 10 bases not matched to a gene. Germline V gene sequence: CDR1 SGHRS, CDR2 YFSETQ. The CDR3 has 15 residues. CDR3 sequence (DNA): TGCGCCAGCAGCCCCACCCAGGGGGCAGGGACTGAAGCTTTCTTT. Translated, it gives CASSPTQGAGTEAFF.

J is TRBJ1-5 and V is TRBV6-5, with D unclear. The germline CDR1 and CDR2 sequences are MNHEY and SVGAGI. With 4 bases removed from V and 0 bases from J, the gap between germline ends came to 13 bases. The CDR3 runs 16 residues. CDR3 loop: CASSSHSRGSNQPQHF. CDR3 nucleotides: TGTGCCAGCAGTTCCCATAGCCGGGGTAGCAATCAGCCCCAGCATTTT.

The chain has TRBV18 and TRBJ2-3; 7 nucleotides align to TRBD2. Trimming cost V 3 bases and J 2 bases; bases outside gene matches: 14. This CDR3 is 18 amino acids long. From germline, CDR1 is KGHSH and CDR2 LQKENI. CDR3: CASSPRAPAGTSTDTQYF. The CDR3 nucleotides are TGTGCCAGCTCACCGAGGGCTCCAGCGGGGACCTCCACAGATACGCAGTATTTT.

This chain joins TRBV19 and TRBJ1-5, with 7 positions matching TRBD1. The V and J ends lost 3 bases and 5 bases, in that order; junction bases with no gene match: 10. Looked up from germline, CDR1 is LNHDA and CDR2 is SQIVND (reference sequence). The CDR3 spans 16 residues. The CDR3 DNA reads TGTGCCAGTAGTATTTATGGTACAGGGGTTTATCAGCCCCAGCATTTT. It encodes CASSIYGTGVYQPQHF. Looking up the rest from reference TRBV19 and TRBJ1-5 gives the full variable domain: DGGITQSPKYLFRKEGQNVTLSCEQNLNHDAMYWYRQDPGQGLRLIYYSQIVNDFQKGDIAEGYSVSREKKESFPLTVTSAQKNPTAFYLCASSIYGTGVYQPQHFGDGTRLSIL.

The V call is TRBV19, the J call TRBJ2-3; 11 bases are a match to TRBD2. Per germline, CDR1 LNHDA and CDR2 SQIVND (reference sequence). This CDR3 comprises 16 residues. V lost 0 bases, J lost 6 bases, and 5 bases stayed unmatched. CDR3 bases: TGTGCCAGTAGTATAGATCTAGCGGGAGGCCGGGATACGCAGTATTTT. Translating it yields CASSIDLAGGRDTQYF. The variable domain in full, completed from reference TRBV19 and TRBJ2-3, reads DGGITQSPKYLFRKEGQNVTLSCEQNLNHDAMYWYRQDPGQGLRLIYYSQIVNDFQKGDIAEGYSVSREKKESFPLTVTSAQKNPTAFYLCASSIDLAGGRDTQYFGPGTRLTVL.

The chain recombines TRBV5-1 with TRBJ2-1, with D perhaps matching TRBD2 (5 bases). Germline-derived CDR1 and CDR2 are SGHRS and YFSETQ. V was trimmed by 1 base and J by 10 bases, leaving 15 bases between them. The CDR3 contains 14 residues. CDR3 loop: CASSLPSPLMEQFF. The CDR3 DNA follows: TGCGCCAGCAGCTTGCCTAGCCCATTGATGGAGCAGTTCTTC.

This chain joins TRBV5-1 and TRBJ2-7, with D maybe TRBD1 (6 bases). V was pared by 0 bases and J by 4 bases, with 11 bases between. CDR1 and CDR2 (germline): SGHRS, YFSETQ. The CDR3 has 14 amino acids. CDR3 sequence: CASSLVGHSYEQYF. Here the CDR3 DNA reads TGCGCCAGCAGCTTGGTGGGACACTCATACGAGCAGTACTTC.

The J gene is TRBJ2-7, the V gene TRBV15; perhaps TRBD1 as D (5 bases). The CDR3 has 13 residues. The V and J ends lost 1 base and 3 bases respectively, with 7 bases between them. Germline CDR1 is LNHNV and CDR2 is YYDKDF (reference sequence). The CDR3 sequence: CATSRGDSYEQYV. The CDR3, as DNA: TGTGCCACCAGCAGAGGCGACAGCTACGAGCAGTACGTC.

The chain couples TRBV3-1 (or the pseudogene TRBV3-2) to TRBJ2-5; TRBD2 is a possible D gene (5 bases). From germline, CDR1 is LGHDT and CDR2 YNNKEL (reference sequence). Trimming shortened V by 5 bases and J by 4 bases, and 14 bases separated the two germline ends. The CDR3 spans 14 residues. The CDR3 protein is CASSGSGSRETQYF. The CDR3 DNA follows: TGTGCCAGCAGCGGTTCGGGGAGCAGAGAGACCCAGTACTTC.

This rearrangement joins TRBV5-4 to TRBJ2-5, with a weak D call TRBD2 (5 bases). The V gene lost 3 bases and the J gene lost 4 bases, with 22 bases spanning the gap. Germline CDR1 SGHNT, CDR2 YYREEE (reference sequence). The CDR3 length is 17 residues. The CDR3 spells CASSSGAGPPVGETQYF. In DNA, the CDR3 is TGTGCCAGCAGCTCCGGCGCGGGTCCTCCCGTCGGAGAGACCCAGTACTTC.

This chain links TRBV6-2 or TRBV6-3 with TRBJ1-5, with 12 positions matching TRBD1. This CDR3 has 18 amino acids. CDR1 is MNHEY, CDR2 SVGEGT, per germline. With 0 bases clipped from V and 7 bases from J, the junction kept 10 bases outside the gene matches. In DNA form, the CDR3 reads TGTGCCAGCAGTTACTCCTCCGGGACAGGGGGCAGTTCCCAGCCCCAGCATTTT. Translated: CASSYSSGTGGSSQPQHF.

This clone showed up just a few times. V gene TRBV4-2 combines with J gene TRBJ2-3; D unclear. The CDR3 loop spans 15 amino acids. V gave up 4 bases and J gave up 7 bases, with 18 bases separating them. Per germline, CDR1 LGHNA and CDR2 YNFKEQ. This CDR3 is CASSRLKEIPHTQYF. The CDR3 region has the DNA TGTGCCAGCAGCCGGTTAAAGGAGATCCCCCATACGCAGTATTTT.